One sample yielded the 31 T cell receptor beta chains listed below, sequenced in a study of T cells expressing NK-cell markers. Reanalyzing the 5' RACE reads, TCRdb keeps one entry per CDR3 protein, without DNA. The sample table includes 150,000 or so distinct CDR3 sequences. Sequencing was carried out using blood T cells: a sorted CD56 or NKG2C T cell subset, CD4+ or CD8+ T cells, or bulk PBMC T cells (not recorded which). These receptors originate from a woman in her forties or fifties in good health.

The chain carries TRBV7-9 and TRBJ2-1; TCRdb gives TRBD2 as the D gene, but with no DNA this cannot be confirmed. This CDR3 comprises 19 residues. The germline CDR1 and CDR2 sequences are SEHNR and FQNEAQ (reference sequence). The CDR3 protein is CTSSSFYREAGSSYNEQFF.

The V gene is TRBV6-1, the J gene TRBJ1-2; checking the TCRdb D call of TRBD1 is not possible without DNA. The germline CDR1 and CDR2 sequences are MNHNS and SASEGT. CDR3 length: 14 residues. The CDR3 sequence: CASIPRDRRFGYTF.

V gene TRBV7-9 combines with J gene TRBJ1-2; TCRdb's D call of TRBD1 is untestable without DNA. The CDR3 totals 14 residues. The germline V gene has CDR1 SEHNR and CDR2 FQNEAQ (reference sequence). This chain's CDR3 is CASSIWTEDYGYTF.

CDR3: CASSQGENYGYTF. The rearrangement uses TRBV11-2 and TRBJ1-2; checking the TCRdb D call of TRBD1 is not possible without DNA. This CDR3 region has 13 residues. Germline V gene sequence: CDR1 SGHAT, CDR2 FQNNGV.

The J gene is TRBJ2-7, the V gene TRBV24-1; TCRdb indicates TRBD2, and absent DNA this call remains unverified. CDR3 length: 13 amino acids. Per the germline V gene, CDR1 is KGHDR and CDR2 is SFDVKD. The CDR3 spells CATAGSGSYEQYF.

The CDR3 is CASSLTLEYEQYF. The chain is built from TRBV7-3 and TRBJ2-7. CDR1 is SGHTA, CDR2 FQGTGA, per germline. The CDR3 is 13 amino acids.

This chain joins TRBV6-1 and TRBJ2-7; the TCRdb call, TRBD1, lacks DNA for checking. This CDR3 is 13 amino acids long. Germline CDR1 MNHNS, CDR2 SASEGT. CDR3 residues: CASREDTSEEQYF.

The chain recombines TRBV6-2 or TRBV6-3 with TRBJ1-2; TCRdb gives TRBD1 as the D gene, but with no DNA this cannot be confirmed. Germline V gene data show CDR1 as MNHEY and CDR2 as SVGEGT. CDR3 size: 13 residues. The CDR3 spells CASSYPSLNGYTF.

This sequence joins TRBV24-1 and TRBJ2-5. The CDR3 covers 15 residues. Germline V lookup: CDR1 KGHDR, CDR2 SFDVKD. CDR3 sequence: CATSDHTIPQETQYF.

This chain's CDR3 is CSVLAGVAYNEQFF. The chain combines TRBV29-1 with TRBJ2-1; TCRdb's D gene call, TRBD2, goes unchecked for lack of DNA. Germline loops: CDR1 SQVTM, CDR2 ANQGSEA. CDR3 length: 14 amino acids.

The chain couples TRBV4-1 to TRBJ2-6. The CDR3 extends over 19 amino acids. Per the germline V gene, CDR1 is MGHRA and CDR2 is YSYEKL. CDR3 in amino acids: CASSQALGTLVPGANVLTF.

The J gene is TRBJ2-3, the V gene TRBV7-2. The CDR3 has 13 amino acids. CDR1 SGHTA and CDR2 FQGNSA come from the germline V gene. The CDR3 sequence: CASSFAPSDTQYF.

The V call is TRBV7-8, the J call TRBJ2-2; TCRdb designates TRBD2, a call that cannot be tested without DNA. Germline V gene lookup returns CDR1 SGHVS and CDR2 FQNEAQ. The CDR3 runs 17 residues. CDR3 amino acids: CASEPDSGRWGTGELFF.

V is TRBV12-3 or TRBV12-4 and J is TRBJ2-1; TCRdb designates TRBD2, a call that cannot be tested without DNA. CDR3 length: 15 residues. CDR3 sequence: CASSQSSVGYNEQFF.

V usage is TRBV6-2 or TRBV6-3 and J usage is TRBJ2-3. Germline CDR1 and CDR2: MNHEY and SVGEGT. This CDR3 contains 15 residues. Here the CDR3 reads CASSYSFDRTDTQYF.

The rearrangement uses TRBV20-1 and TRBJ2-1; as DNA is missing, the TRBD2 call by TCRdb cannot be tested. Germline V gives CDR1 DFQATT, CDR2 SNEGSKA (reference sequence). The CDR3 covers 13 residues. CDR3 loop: CSTRGLALNEQFF.

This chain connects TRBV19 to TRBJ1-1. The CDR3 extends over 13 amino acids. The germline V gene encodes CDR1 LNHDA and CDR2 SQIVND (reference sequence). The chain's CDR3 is CASTFLGNTEAFF.

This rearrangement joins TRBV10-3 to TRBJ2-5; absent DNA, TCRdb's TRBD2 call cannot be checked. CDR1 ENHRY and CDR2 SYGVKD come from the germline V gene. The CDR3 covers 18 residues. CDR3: CAISDLLAGGPVPETQYF.

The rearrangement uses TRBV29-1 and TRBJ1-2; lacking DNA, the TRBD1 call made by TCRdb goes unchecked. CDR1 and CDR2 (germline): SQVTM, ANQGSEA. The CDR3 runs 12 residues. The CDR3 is CSVPGQGGGYTF.

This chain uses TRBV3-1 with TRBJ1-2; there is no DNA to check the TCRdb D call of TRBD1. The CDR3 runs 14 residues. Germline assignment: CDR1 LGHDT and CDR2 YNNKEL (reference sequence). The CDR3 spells CASSQEAAGYGYTF.

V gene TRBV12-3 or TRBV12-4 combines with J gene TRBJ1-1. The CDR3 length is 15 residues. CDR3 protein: CASSFYSWEDTEAFF.

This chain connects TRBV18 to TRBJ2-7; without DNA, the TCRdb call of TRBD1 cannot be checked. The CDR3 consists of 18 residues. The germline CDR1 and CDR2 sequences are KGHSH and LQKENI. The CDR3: CASSPLVLETGNSYEQYF.

CDR3 loop: CASSPGTTHNEQFF. The chain joins TRBV27 to TRBJ2-1; the D call from TCRdb, TRBD1, cannot be confirmed without DNA. This CDR3 has 14 amino acids. Germline values: CDR1 MNHEY, CDR2 SMNVEV (reference sequence).

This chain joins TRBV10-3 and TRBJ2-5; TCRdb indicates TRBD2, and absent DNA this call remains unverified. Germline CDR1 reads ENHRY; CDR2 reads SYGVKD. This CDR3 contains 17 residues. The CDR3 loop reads CAISDLASGKPQETQYF.

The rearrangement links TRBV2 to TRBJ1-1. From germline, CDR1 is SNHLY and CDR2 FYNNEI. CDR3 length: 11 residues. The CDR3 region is CASSVPSETFF. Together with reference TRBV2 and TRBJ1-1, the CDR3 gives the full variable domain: EPEVTQTPSHQVTQMGQEVILRCVPISNHLYFYWYRQILGQKVEFLVSFYNNEISEKSEIFDDQFSVERPDGSNFTLKIRSTKLEDSAMYFCASSVPSETFFGQGTRLTVV.

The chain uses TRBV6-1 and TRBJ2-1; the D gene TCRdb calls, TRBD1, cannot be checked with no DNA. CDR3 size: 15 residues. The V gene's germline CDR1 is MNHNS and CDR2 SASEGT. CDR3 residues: CASSDPGDPYNEQFF.

The CDR3 sequence: CSAKGLAGLGVAETQYF. The J gene is TRBJ2-5, the V gene TRBV20-1; checking the TCRdb D call of TRBD2 is not possible without DNA. Per germline, CDR1 DFQATT and CDR2 SNEGSKA (reference sequence). The CDR3 has 17 amino acids.

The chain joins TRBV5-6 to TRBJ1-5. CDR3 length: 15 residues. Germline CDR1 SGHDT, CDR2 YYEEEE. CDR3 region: CASSSGRIHSTPQHF.

CDR3 sequence: CASSLAGGAHEQYF. This sequence joins TRBV7-8 and TRBJ2-7. CDR1 and CDR2 from the germline V gene are SGHVS and FQNEAQ. This CDR3 is 14 amino acids long. The full variable domain, its missing parts supplied by reference TRBV7-8 and TRBJ2-7, is GAGVSQSPRYKVAKRGQDVALRCDPISGHVSLFWYQQALGQGPEFLTYFQNEAQLDKSGLPSDRFFAERPEGSVSTLKIQRTQQEDSAVYLCASSLAGGAHEQYFGPGTRLTVT.

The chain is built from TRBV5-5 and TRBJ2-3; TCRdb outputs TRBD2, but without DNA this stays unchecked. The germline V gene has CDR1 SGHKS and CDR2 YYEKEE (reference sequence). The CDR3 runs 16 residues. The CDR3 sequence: CASSLGRGSSTDTQYF.

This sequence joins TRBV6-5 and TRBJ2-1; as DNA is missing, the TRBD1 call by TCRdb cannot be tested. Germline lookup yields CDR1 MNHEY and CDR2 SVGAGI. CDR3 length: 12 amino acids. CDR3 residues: CASSPGPNEQFF.